These 17 T cell receptor beta chains were sequenced from one sample in a study of cytomegalovirus exposure and HLA in healthy donors. PCR amplification relied on 60 Vbeta primers (plus 13 Jbeta primers). TCRdb's copy holds only in-frame clones and misses some; the assay was immunoSEQ multiplex PCR. This sample has tens of thousands of clones, with approximately 85% found just once. The sequenced sample consisted of PBMCs. These receptor sequences come from a female donor in good health and CMV-seronegative.

The chain links TRBV2 to TRBJ2-7; possibly TRBD2 for D (7 bases). The CDR3 totals 13 residues. Trimming left V 7 bases short and J 4 bases short, with 14 bases between. From germline, CDR1 is SNHLY and CDR2 FYNNEI. The CDR3 reads CASIPGGSYEQYF. The CDR3 bases are TGTGCCAGCATTCCGGGGGGCTCTTACGAGCAGTACTTC.

The chain couples TRBV6-5 to TRBJ2-1; TRBD2 is a possible D gene (5 bases). This CDR3 region has 13 residues. Trimming cost V 5 bases and J 6 bases, with 11 bases left between them. In germline, CDR1 is MNHEY, CDR2 SVGAGI. CDR3 in amino acids: CASSPGLPNEQFF. The CDR3 bases are TGTGCCAGCAGTCCAGGACTGCCCAATGAGCAGTTCTTC.

This clone was counted between two and nine times. This chain joins TRBV5-6 and TRBJ1-1; tentatively, D is TRBD1 (6 bases). CDR3 length equals 16 residues. Germline V gene sequence: CDR1 SGHDT, CDR2 YYEEEE. The V gene lost 4 bases and the J gene lost 3 bases, with 19 bases spanning the gap. The DNA for the CDR3 is TGTGCCAGCAGCCTCGCCGGGGGGCGAAGGGACACTGAAGCTTTCTTT. Amino acid sequence: CASSLAGGRRDTEAFF.

This sequence joins TRBV6-5 and TRBJ1-3; D uncertain. Trimming left V 0 bases short and J 1 base short, with 7 bases between. The CDR3 length is 15 residues. Germline V gene lookup returns CDR1 MNHEY and CDR2 SVGAGI. The CDR3 DNA reads TGTGCCAGCAGTTACTCCGGAGGGTCTGGAAACACCATATATTTT. It encodes CASSYSGGSGNTIYF.

The rearrangement uses TRBV7-2 and TRBJ2-1, with 9 bases that match TRBD1. The CDR3 length is 14 residues. The germline V gene has CDR1 SGHTA and CDR2 FQGNSA. V trimming: 5 bases; J trimming: 4 bases; junction bases outside the gene matches: 3. CDR3 in amino acids: CASSGQGSYNEQFF. CDR3 bases: TGTGCCAGCAGCGGACAGGGGTCATACAATGAGCAGTTCTTC.

J is TRBJ1-1 and V is TRBV30, with TRBD1 matching 11 bases. Losses at the gene ends were 3 bases for V and 7 bases for J; bases not matched to a gene: 16. Per the germline V gene, CDR1 is GTSNPN and CDR2 is SVGIG (reference sequence). CDR3 length equals 17 residues. CDR3 sequence: CAWRGVGTGGLTGEAFF. The CDR3 nucleotides are TGTGCCTGGAGGGGGGTGGGGACAGGGGGTTTAACAGGTGAAGCTTTCTTT.

This clone was observed a handful of times. This specimen includes other DNA sequences encoding the same CDR3. The genes are TRBV7-2 and TRBJ2-2; D not resolved. Deletions cut 5 bases from V and 5 bases from J, with 9 bases between. There are 13 residues in the CDR3. The germline CDR1 and CDR2 sequences are SGHTA and FQGNSA. CDR3 sequence reads: CASSTQRTGELFF. CDR3 in DNA: TGTGCCAGCAGCACCCAGCGTACCGGGGAGCTGTTTTTT.

This chain links TRBV28 with TRBJ2-7; D is unclear. V lost 5 bases to trimming and J lost 4 bases, with 3 bases between them. Germline CDR1 is MDHEN and CDR2 is SYDVKM. This CDR3 region has 10 residues. As DNA, the CDR3 is TGTGCCAGCAGTCAATACGAGCAGTACTTC. It yields the protein CASSQYEQYF.

This clone was observed a few times. The chain has TRBV14 and TRBJ2-5; D not resolved. This CDR3 region has 14 residues. V was trimmed by 1 base and J by 5 bases, leaving 11 bases between them. The germline gives CDR1 SGHDN, CDR2 FVKESK. As DNA, the CDR3 is TGTGCCAGCAGCCAAGCGGCTAGTTGGGAGACCCAGTACTTC. This encodes CASSQAASWETQYF.

The J gene is TRBJ2-7, the V gene TRBV27; perhaps TRBD1 as D (6 bases). The ends were cut back, 9 bases at V and 2 bases at J, with 14 bases in the middle. There are 13 residues in the CDR3. CDR1 and CDR2 from the germline V gene are MNHEY and SMNVEV (reference sequence). DNA of the CDR3: TGTGCCAGTGCTGACAGGCCGCCCTACGAGCAGTACTTC. Translated, it gives CASADRPPYEQYF.

The V call is TRBV30, the J call TRBJ2-3; 8 bases line up with TRBD1. Losses at the gene ends were 5 bases for V and 2 bases for J; bases not matched to a gene: 6. The CDR3 has 14 residues. Per the germline V gene, CDR1 is GTSNPN and CDR2 is SVGIG (reference sequence). In nucleotides, the CDR3 is TGTGCCTGGGGACAGGGTCGGGACACAGATACGCAGTATTTT. Residues: CAWGQGRDTDTQYF. Looking up the rest from reference TRBV30 and TRBJ2-3 gives the full variable domain: SQTIHQWPATLVQPVGSPLSLECTVEGTSNPNLYWYRQAAGRGLQLLFYSVGIGQISSEVPQNLSASRPQDRQFILSSKKLLLSDSGFYLCAWGQGRDTDTQYFGPGTRLTVL.

As for this clone: One end of the junction does not line up with germline, which may come from a read error. The CDR3 sequence: CSSSRTGRAQHF. The CDR3 region has the DNA TGTTCCAGCAGTCGGACAGGGAGGGCCCAGCATTTT. The chain combines TRBV7-9 with TRBJ1-5, with 8 bases fitting TRBD1. This CDR3 has 12 residues. CDR1 SEHNR and CDR2 FQNEAQ come from the germline V gene (reference sequence).

The chain recombines TRBV29-1 with TRBJ1-2, with TRBD1 as a possible D gene (5 bases). V dropped 7 bases and J dropped 1 base, with 13 bases sitting between them. The CDR3 length is 13 residues. Germline V gene data show CDR1 as SQVTM and CDR2 as ANQGSEA. For the CDR3, the DNA is TGCAGCGCCCATGACAGATATAACTATGGCTACACCTTC. It is translated as CSAHDRYNYGYTF.

The J gene is TRBJ2-1, the V gene TRBV9; 13 nucleotides match TRBD2. CDR3 size: 16 residues. Germline values: CDR1 SGDLS, CDR2 YYNGEE. J gave up 6 bases and V 4 bases, and 7 bases lay outside the gene matches. The CDR3 here is CASSFTGTSGANEQFF. In DNA, the CDR3 is TGTGCCAGCAGCTTCACCGGGACTAGCGGGGCCAATGAGCAGTTCTTC.

Note on this clone: Different DNA sequences within this sample yield the same CDR3. This sequence joins TRBV14 and TRBJ1-1, with 7 bases lining up with TRBD1. With 1 base clipped from V and 11 bases from J, the junction kept 10 bases outside the gene matches. This CDR3 region has 14 residues. CDR1 and CDR2 from the germline V gene are SGHDN and FVKESK. CDR3 DNA sequence: TGTGCCAGCAGCCAAGTGGAGGGGGCCCGTGGTGCTTTCTTT. This codes for CASSQVEGARGAFF. Looking up the rest from reference TRBV14 and TRBJ1-1 gives the full variable domain: EAGVTQFPSHSVIEKGQTVTLRCDPISGHDNLYWYRRVMGKEIKFLLHFVKESKQDESGMPNNRFLAERTGGTYSTLKVQPAELEDSGVYFCASSQVEGARGAFFGQGTRLTVV.

The V call is TRBV4-2, the J call TRBJ1-5; D is ambiguous. CDR3 length: 17 amino acids. V lost 0 bases, J lost 2 bases, and 14 bases lay in between. Germline CDR1 is LGHNA and CDR2 is YNFKEQ. Here the CDR3 reads CASSQEAETSGNQPQHF. For the CDR3, the DNA is TGTGCCAGCAGCCAAGAAGCGGAAACTTCGGGCAATCAGCCCCAGCATTTT.

The V gene is TRBV7-9, the J gene TRBJ2-7; 9 nucleotides align to TRBD2. CDR3 length equals 13 residues. The trim removed 3 bases at V and 10 bases at J, leaving 7 bases unmatched. Per germline, CDR1 SEHNR and CDR2 FQNEAQ (reference sequence). The CDR3 DNA is TGTGCCAGCAGCTTGGCGGGAGGGGGGGGACAGTACTTC. It translates to CASSLAGGGGQYF.